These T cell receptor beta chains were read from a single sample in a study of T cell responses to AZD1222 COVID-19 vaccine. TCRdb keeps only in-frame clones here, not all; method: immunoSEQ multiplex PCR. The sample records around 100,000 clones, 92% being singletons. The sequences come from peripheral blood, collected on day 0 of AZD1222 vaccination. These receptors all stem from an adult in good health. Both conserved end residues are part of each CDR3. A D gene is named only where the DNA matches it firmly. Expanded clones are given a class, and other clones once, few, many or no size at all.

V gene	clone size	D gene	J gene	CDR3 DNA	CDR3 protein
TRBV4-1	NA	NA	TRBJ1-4	TGCGCCAGCAGCCAGACGCGTGAAAAACTGTTTTTT	CASSQTREKLFF
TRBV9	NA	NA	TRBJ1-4	TGTGCCAGCAGCGTACTTGGGGAAAAACTGTTTTTT	CASSVLGEKLFF
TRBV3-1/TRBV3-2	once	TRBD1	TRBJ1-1	TGTGCCAGCAGCCCATCCGGGACAGGGGGGATCTTT	CASSPSGTGGIF
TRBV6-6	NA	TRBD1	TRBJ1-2	TGTGCCAGCAGTTACAGGGACAGGCAGGGCTATGGCTACACCTTC	CASSYRDRQGYGYTF
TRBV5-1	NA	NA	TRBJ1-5	TGCGCCAGCAGCCCTGGGGACGGGGGAGATCAGCCCCAGCATTTT	CASSPGDGGDQPQHF
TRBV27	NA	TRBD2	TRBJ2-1	TGTGCCAGCAGTTTTTCCGGTTCGGGACTAGCGGGAGTAGGAAATGAGCAGTTCTTC	CASSFSGSGLAGVGNEQFF
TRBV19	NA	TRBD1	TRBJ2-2	TGTGCCAGTAGTATAGGGGGACAGGCCCGGGAGCTGTTTTTT	CASSIGGQARELFF
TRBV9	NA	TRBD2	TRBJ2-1	TGTGCCAGCAGCGGTTTAGCGGGAAGGCAGTTCTTC	CASSGLAGRQFF
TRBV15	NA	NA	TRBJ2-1	TGTGCCACCAGCAGAACCTACAATGAGCAGTTCTTC	CATSRTYNEQFF
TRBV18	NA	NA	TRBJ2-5	TGTGCCAGCTCACCGTCGGGGGTTATCGAGACCCAGTACTTC	CASSPSGVIETQYF
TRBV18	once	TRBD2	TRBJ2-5	TGTGCCAGCTCACCAACGGGAGGAACGGAGACCCAGTACTTC	CASSPTGGTETQYF
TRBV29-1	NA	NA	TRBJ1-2	TGCAGCGTTGAAGGAACGGGAGGCTACACCTTC	CSVEGTGGYTF
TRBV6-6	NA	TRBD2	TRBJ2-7	TGTGCCAGCACCCCCACGGGGGGGAGCGAGCAGTACTTC	CASTPTGGSEQYF
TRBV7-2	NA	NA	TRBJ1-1	TGTGCCAGCAGCTTAGAGTCGGGGGCGGGGACTGAAGCTTTCTTT	CASSLESGAGTEAFF
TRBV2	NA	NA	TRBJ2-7	TGTGCCAGCAGTTGGGGCAGTAGCTCCTACGAGCAGTACTTC	CASSWGSSSYEQYF
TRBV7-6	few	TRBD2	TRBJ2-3	TGTGCCAGCAGCTTAGTTGCGACTAGCGGGAGTGATACGCAGTATTTT	CASSLVATSGSDTQYF
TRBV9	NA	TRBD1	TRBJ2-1	TGTGCCAGCAGCGTAGGAGGGGGCGGAACCTACAATGAGCAGTTCTTC	CASSVGGGGTYNEQFF
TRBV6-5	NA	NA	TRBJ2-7	TGTGCCAGCAGTTTTCAGGTTAGCTCCTACGAGCAGTACTTC	CASSFQVSSYEQYF
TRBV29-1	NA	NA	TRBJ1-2	TGCAGCGTTGAAGACCCAACCTGGGGAGGAGGCTACACCTTC	CSVEDPTWGGGYTF
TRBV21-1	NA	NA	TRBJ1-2	TGTGCCAGCAGTCGCGAACCCCTCAGGGTGGATGTTCATGGCTACACCTTC	CASSREPLRVDVHGYTF
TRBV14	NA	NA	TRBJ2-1	TGTGCCAGCAGCCGGGTCGACAGGTACAGTGAGCAGTTCTTC	CASSRVDRYSEQFF
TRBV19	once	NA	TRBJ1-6	TGTGCCACCCAACAGGGAACCAATTCACCCCTCCACTTT	CATQQGTNSPLHF
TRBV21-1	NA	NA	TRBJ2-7	TGTGCCAGCAGCAAACCAAACCCCGGGACAGGGGGATTGGGCGAGCAGTACTTC	CASSKPNPGTGGLGEQYF
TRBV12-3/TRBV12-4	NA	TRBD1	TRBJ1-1	TGTGCCAGCAGTTTAGTGGGACAGGGGAAAGCTTTCTTT	CASSLVGQGKAFF
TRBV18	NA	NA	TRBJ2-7	TGTGCCAGCTCACCACCCGAGCTAGCCTACGAGCAGTACTTC	CASSPPELAYEQYF
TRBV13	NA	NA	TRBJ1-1	TGTGCCAGCAGCTTCGGCCCGACCAACACTGAAGCTTTCTTT	CASSFGPTNTEAFF
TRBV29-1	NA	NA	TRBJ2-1	TGCAGCGCAGACCCTCCGGGCCCTAGCTCCTACAATGAGCAGTTCTTC	CSADPPGPSSYNEQFF
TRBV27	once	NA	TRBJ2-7	TGTGCCAGCAACTCCGGCGGAGGGAGTACCACCTACGAGCAGTACTTC	CASNSGGGSTTYEQYF
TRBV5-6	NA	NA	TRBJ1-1	TGTGCCAGCAGAACGGGGGGACGGGAAGCTTTCTTT	CASRTGGREAFF
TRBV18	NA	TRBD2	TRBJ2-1	TGTGCCAGCTCACCGCCCGGACTAGCGGGAGGGCACGGTGAGCAGTTCTTC	CASSPPGLAGGHGEQFF
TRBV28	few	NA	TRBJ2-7	TGTGCCAGCAGTTCTACTTCCTCCTACGAGCAGTACTTC	CASSSTSSYEQYF
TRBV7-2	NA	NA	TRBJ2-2	TGTGCCAGCAGCTTAGGATCCACCACCGGGGAGCTGTTTTTT	CASSLGSTTGELFF
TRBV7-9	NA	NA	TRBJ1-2	TGTGCCAGCAGCTTAGAAGTAGCTGGCTACACCTTC	CASSLEVAGYTF
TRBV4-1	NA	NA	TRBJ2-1	TGCGCCAGCAGCCCCCCCGATGGGTCCTACAATGAGCAGTTCTTC	CASSPPDGSYNEQFF
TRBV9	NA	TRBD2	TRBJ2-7	TGTGCCAGCAGCGCTAGTCGGGAGGGCGAGCAGTACTTC	CASSASREGEQYF
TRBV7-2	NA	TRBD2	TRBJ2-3	TGTGCCAGCAGCTTAAGTCTGGCGGGAGCTCAAGATACGCAGTATTTT	CASSLSLAGAQDTQYF
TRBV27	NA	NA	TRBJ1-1	TGTGCCAGCAGTTATCGGACAGCGGAGGCTGAAGCTTTCTTT	CASSYRTAEAEAFF
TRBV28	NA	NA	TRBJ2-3	TGTGCCAGCAGTTTAGGCAGGCGCACAGATACGCAGTATTTT	CASSLGRRTDTQYF
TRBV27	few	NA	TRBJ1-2	TGTGCCAGCAGTTTAAGTTACCCTGGGTCCTATGGCTACACCTTC	CASSLSYPGSYGYTF